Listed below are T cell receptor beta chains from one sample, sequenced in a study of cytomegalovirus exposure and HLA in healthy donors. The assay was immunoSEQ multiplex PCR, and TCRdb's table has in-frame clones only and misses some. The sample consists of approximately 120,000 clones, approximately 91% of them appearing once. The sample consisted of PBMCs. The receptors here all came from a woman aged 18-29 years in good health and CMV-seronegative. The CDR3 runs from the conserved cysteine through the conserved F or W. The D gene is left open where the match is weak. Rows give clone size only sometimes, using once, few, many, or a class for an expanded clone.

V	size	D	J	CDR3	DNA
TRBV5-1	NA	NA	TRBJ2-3	CASSLVSADTQYF	TGCGCCAGCAGCTTGGTATCGGCAGATACGCAGTATTTT
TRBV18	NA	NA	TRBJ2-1	CASSPQSRYNEQFF	TGTGCCAGCTCACCGCAATCGCGCTACAATGAGCAGTTCTTC
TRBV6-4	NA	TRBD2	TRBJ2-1	CASSDRGTRGTSGSREQFF	TGTGCCAGCAGTGATAGAGGGACACGCGGGACTAGCGGGAGCCGCGAGCAGTTCTTC
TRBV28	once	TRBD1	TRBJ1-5	CASTIQGPQPQHF	TGTGCCAGCACTATACAGGGGCCTCAGCCCCAGCATTTT
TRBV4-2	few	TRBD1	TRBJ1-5	CASSQVLGAGGNQPQHF	TGTGCCAGCAGCCAAGTCCTTGGGGCAGGGGGTAATCAGCCCCAGCATTTT
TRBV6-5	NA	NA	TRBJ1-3	CASSYSITGNTIYF	TGTGCCAGCAGTTACTCAATAACTGGAAACACCATATATTTT
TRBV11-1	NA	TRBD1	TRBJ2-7	CASSLATGAAYEQYF	TGTGCCAGCAGCTTAGCAACAGGGGCCGCCTACGAGCAGTACTTC
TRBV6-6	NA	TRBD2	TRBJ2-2	CASRPTSDTGELFF	TGTGCCAGCCGTCCTACTAGCGACACCGGGGAGCTGTTTTTT
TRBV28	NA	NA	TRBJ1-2	CASTLAGGRGYTF	TGTGCCAGCACCCTTGCGGGGGGGCGTGGCTACACCTTC
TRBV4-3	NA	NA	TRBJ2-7	CASSQHSYYEQYF	TGCGCCAGCAGCCAACATAGCTACTACGAGCAGTACTTC
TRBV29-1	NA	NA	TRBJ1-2	CSVQLAATGGLGYTF	TGCAGCGTCCAACTAGCGGCTACAGGTGGTTTAGGCTACACCTTC
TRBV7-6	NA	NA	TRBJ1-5	CASSYTITLNPGWPSNQPQHF	TGTGCCAGCAGCTATACCATTACCTTGAACCCAGGATGGCCTAGCAATCAGCCCCAGCATTTT
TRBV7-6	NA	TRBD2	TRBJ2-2	CASSLMSSGGTGELFF	TGTGCCAGCAGCTTAATGTCTAGCGGGGGAACCGGGGAGCTGTTTTTT
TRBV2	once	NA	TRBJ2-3	CASSAWSGVRNTDTQYF	TGTGCCAGCAGCGCCTGGTCCGGGGTACGTAACACAGATACGCAGTATTTT
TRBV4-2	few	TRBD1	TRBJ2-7	CASSQVALMSGTVPYEQYF	TGTGCCAGCAGCCAAGTAGCCCTAATGTCCGGGACAGTGCCCTACGAGCAGTACTTC
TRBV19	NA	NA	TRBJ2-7	CASSIGRAYEQYF	TGTGCCAGTAGTATAGGCAGGGCCTACGAGCAGTACTTC
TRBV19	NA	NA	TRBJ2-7	CASSPGQSLSYEQYF	TGTGCCAGTAGCCCCGGACAGTCCCTCTCCTACGAGCAGTACTTC
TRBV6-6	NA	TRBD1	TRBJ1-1	CASSRGQDRPEAFF	TGTGCCAGCAGTCGAGGACAGGATCGCCCTGAAGCTTTCTTT
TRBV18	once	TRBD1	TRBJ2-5	CASSSEQGIEETQYF	TGTGCCAGCTCATCCGAACAGGGGATCGAAGAGACCCAGTACTTC
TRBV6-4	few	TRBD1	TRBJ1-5	CASSEGTAGNQPQHF	TGTGCCAGCAGTGAAGGGACAGCCGGAAATCAGCCCCAGCATTTT
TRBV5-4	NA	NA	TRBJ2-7	CASSLLAGQRVDEQYF	TGTGCCAGCAGCTTACTTGCAGGCCAGCGGGTCGACGAGCAGTACTTC
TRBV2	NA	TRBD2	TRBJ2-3	CASSASLAGGPIGTQYF	TGTGCCAGCAGTGCGAGTCTAGCGGGGGGTCCCATCGGTACGCAGTATTTT
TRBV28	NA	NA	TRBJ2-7	CASSLISGDAYEQYF	TGTGCCAGCAGTTTAATCTCGGGGGACGCCTACGAGCAGTACTTC
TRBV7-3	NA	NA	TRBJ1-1	CASSFRENTEAFF	TGTGCCAGCAGCTTCAGGGAAAACACTGAAGCTTTCTTT
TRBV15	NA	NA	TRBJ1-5	CATSRDAGDNQPQHF	TGTGCCACCAGCAGAGACGCAGGGGATAATCAGCCCCAGCATTTT
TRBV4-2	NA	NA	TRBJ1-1	CASSLPDAQGAEAFF	TGTGCCAGCAGCCTGCCGGACGCCCAGGGCGCTGAAGCTTTCTTT
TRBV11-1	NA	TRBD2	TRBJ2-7	CASSPTSGGRYEQYF	TGTGCCAGCAGCCCCACTAGCGGGGGACGATACGAGCAGTACTTC
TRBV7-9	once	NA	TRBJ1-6	CASSYGTRTVSPLHF	TGTGCCAGCAGCTATGGGACACGAACCGTCTCACCCCTCCACTTT
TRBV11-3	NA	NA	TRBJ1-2	CASSWGSGIREGYTF	TGTGCCAGCAGCTGGGGCTCAGGGATTCGCGAAGGCTACACCTTC
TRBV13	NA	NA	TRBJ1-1	CASSPRGGRNTEAFF	TGTGCCAGCAGCCCCCGGGGGGGGAGGAACACTGAAGCTTTCTTT
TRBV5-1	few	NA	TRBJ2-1	CASSIGGGSNNEQFF	TGCGCCAGCAGCATTGGGGGCGGGAGCAACAATGAGCAGTTCTTC
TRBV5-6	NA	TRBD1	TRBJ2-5	CASSYIRGPGGGVQETQYF	TGTGCCAGCAGCTACATCAGGGGCCCAGGGGGCGGTGTCCAAGAGACCCAGTACTTC
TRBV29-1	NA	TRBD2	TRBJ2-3	CSVERGLAVHTQYF	TGCAGCGTTGAAAGGGGACTAGCGGTTCATACGCAGTATTTT
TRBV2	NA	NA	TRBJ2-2	CASSEGIISGTGELFF	TGTGCCAGCAGTGAAGGGATTATTTCGGGCACCGGGGAGCTGTTTTTT
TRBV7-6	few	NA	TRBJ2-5	CASTQSPGFAETQYF	TGTGCCAGCACCCAAAGCCCAGGGTTCGCAGAGACCCAGTACTTC
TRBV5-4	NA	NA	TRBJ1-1	CASRDQGNTEAFF	TGTGCCAGCAGGGACCAGGGTAACACTGAAGCTTTCTTT
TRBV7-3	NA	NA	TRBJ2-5	CASSSGPQETQYF	TGTGCCAGCAGCTCAGGTCCTCAAGAGACCCAGTACTTC